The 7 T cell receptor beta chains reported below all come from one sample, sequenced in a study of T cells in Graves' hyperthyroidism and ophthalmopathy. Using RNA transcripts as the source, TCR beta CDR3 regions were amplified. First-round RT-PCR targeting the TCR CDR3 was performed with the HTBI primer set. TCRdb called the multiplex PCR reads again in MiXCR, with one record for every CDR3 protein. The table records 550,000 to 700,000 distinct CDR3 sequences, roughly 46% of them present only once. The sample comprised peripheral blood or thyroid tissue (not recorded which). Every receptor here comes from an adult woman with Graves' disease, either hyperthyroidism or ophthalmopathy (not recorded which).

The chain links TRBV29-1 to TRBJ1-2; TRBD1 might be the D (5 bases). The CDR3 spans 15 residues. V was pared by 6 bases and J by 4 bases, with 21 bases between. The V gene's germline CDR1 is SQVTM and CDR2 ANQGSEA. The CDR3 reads CSVALNQGGGYGYTF. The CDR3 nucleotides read TGCAGCGTGGCTCTCAATCAGGGAGGCGGCTATGGCTACACCTTC.

CDR3 bases: TGTGCCACCAGCAGAGATAGGTCAGGGGGACCCTATGGCTACACCTTC. Translating it yields CATSRDRSGGPYGYTF. The chain has TRBV15 and TRBJ1-2; 7 bases line up with TRBD1. The CDR3 loop spans 16 amino acids. J lost 4 bases, V lost 0 bases, and 8 bases had no gene match. Germline V gene sequence: CDR1 LNHNV, CDR2 YYDKDF (reference sequence).

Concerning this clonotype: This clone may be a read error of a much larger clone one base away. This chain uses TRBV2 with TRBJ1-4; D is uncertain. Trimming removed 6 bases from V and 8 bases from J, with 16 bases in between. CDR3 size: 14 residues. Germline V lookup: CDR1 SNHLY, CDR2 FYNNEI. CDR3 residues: CASRETTYGEKLFF. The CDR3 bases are TGTGCCAGCAGGGAAACCACGTACGGGGAAAAACTGTTTTTT.

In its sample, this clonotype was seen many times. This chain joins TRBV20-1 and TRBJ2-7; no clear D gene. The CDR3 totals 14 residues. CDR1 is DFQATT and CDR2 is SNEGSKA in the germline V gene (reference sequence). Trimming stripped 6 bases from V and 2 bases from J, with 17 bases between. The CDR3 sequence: CSAPGRLTPYEQYF. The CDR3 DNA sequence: TGCAGTGCCCCCGGGCGCCTAACCCCCTACGAGCAGTACTTC.

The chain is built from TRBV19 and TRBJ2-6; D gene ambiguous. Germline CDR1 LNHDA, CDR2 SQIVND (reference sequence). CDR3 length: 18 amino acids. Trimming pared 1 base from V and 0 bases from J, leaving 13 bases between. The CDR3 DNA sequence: TGTGCCAGTAGTATAGGGGCAGGAAAACGCTCTGGGGCCAACGTCCTGACTTTC. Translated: CASSIGAGKRSGANVLTF.

The CDR3 nucleotides read TGTGCCACCAGTGAAATACAGGGAGAGCAGTACTTC. This gives the protein CATSEIQGEQYF. This chain links TRBV24-1 with TRBJ2-7, with a weak D call TRBD1 (6 bases). The CDR3 runs 12 residues. CDR1 KGHDR and CDR2 SFDVKD come from the germline V gene. V was cut by 4 bases and J by 7 bases, with 10 bases left in between.

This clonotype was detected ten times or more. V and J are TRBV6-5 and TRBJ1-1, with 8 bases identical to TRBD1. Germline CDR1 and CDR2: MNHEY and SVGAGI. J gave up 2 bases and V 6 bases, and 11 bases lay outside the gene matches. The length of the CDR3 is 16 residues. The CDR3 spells CASSPPRGQVNTEAFF. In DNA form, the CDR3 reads TGTGCCAGCAGCCCCCCTCGGGGACAGGTTAACACTGAAGCTTTCTTT.